These 24 T cell receptor beta chains originate from one sample sequenced in a study of cytomegalovirus exposure and HLA in healthy donors. Assay: immunoSEQ multiplex PCR; the TCRdb copy retains only in-frame clones and omits some. The sample shows about 160,000 clones, over 85% of them seen only once. Sequenced material: PBMCs. The source is a man between 18 and 35 years old in good health and CMV-seropositive.

This sequence joins TRBV2 and TRBJ2-5; TRBD1 agrees at 7 bases. J gave up 7 bases and V 3 bases, and 8 bases lay outside the gene matches. Per the germline V gene, CDR1 is SNHLY and CDR2 is FYNNEI. The CDR3 totals 14 residues. CDR3 sequence (DNA): TGTGCCAGCAGTGAGGACAGGACCTCGGGGACCCAGTACTTC. Its translation is CASSEDRTSGTQYF.

V is TRBV4-1 and J is TRBJ2-3, with 13 bases fitting TRBD2. Germline lookup yields CDR1 MGHRA and CDR2 YSYEKL. The length of the CDR3 is 16 residues. After removal of 2 bases from V and 6 bases from J, the junction contained 5 bases not matched to a gene. CDR3 protein: CASSQPGLAGVDTQYF. The CDR3 DNA sequence: TGCGCCAGCAGCCAACCAGGACTAGCGGGAGTGGATACGCAGTATTTT.

The sample holds one count of this clone. The CDR3 reads CSAGLAEHTGELFF. Written as DNA, the CDR3 is TGCAGCGCCGGACTAGCGGAACACACCGGGGAGCTGTTTTTT. The J gene is TRBJ2-2, the V gene TRBV29-1; 10 nucleotides line up with TRBD2. V lost 7 bases, J lost 3 bases, and 5 bases stayed unmatched. Germline loops: CDR1 SQVTM, CDR2 ANQGSEA. CDR3 size: 14 residues.

The CDR3 DNA reads TGCGCCAGCAAAGCACGGCCTAGCGGTCTCACAGATACGCAGTATTTT. Protein product: CASKARPSGLTDTQYF. V and J are TRBV5-1 and TRBJ2-3; 7 nucleotides agree with TRBD2. CDR3 length: 16 residues. CDR1 SGHRS and CDR2 YFSETQ come from the germline V gene. Unmatched junction bases numbered 12, after V lost 6 bases and J lost 2 bases.

V is TRBV18 and J is TRBJ1-1, with unresolved D. This CDR3 has 15 amino acids. Germline V gene lookup returns CDR1 KGHSH and CDR2 LQKENI. V gave up 2 bases and J gave up 7 bases, with 17 bases separating them. The CDR3 DNA sequence: TGTGCCAGCTCACCAAATTTTTCGACTGCTAATGAAGCTTTCTTT. Protein sequence: CASSPNFSTANEAFF.

This clone turned up a few times. The gene calls are TRBV6-5 and TRBJ1-3, with 7 bases that match TRBD1. This CDR3 is 15 amino acids long. V lost 7 bases to trimming and J lost 0 bases; unmatched junction nucleotides: 6. Germline CDR1 and CDR2: MNHEY and SVGAGI. The CDR3 DNA is TGTGCCAGCATTCGGGACAGAGGCTCTGGAAACACCATATATTTT. Its translation: CASIRDRGSGNTIYF.

The V gene is TRBV7-9, the J gene TRBJ1-2; 9 bases are a match to TRBD1. The CDR3 consists of 15 residues. Germline lookup yields CDR1 SEHNR and CDR2 FQNEAQ (reference sequence). V dropped 5 bases and J dropped 2; count of bases not matched to a gene: 6. CDR3 protein: CASSQTGGENYGYTF. The CDR3 DNA reads TGTGCCAGCAGCCAAACAGGGGGCGAAAACTATGGCTACACCTTC.

V gene TRBV5-1 combines with J gene TRBJ1-4; no firm D call. V gave up 4 bases and J gave up 4 bases, with 8 bases separating them. CDR3 length: 13 residues. CDR1 and CDR2 (germline): SGHRS, YFSETQ. CDR3 nucleotide sequence: TGCGCCAGCAGCATGCGTGGTAATGAAAAACTGTTTTTT. Protein product: CASSMRGNEKLFF.

The chain joins TRBV2 to TRBJ1-4; D might be TRBD1 (5 bases). This CDR3 has 13 residues. V lost 5 bases and J 7 bases, leaving 11 bases between the germline ends. Germline V gene sequence: CDR1 SNHLY, CDR2 FYNNEI. CDR3 sequence (DNA): TGTGCCAGCAGTCAGGGAGGGTTTGAAAAACTGTTTTTT. This gives the protein CASSQGGFEKLFF.

V usage is TRBV5-4 and J usage is TRBJ1-2; 7 bases map to TRBD1. Trimming at V came to 2 bases and at J to 7 bases, leaving 5 bases not matched to a gene. The CDR3 consists of 13 residues. From germline, CDR1 is SGHNT and CDR2 YYREEE (reference sequence). The CDR3 loop is CASSFPGGLGYTF. CDR3 bases: TGTGCCAGCAGCTTTCCAGGGGGTCTTGGCTACACCTTC.

The rearrangement uses TRBV13 and TRBJ2-1; 8 bases are a match to TRBD2. Germline V gene data show CDR1 as PRHDT and CDR2 as FYEKMQ (reference sequence). The junction had 23 bases not matched to a gene; V was cut back by 1 base and J by 0 bases. The CDR3 totals 23 residues. CDR3 bases: TGTGCCAGCAGCTTAGAGGCCCGCTTGGACTGGGGACTAGAGCATAGCTCCTACAATGAGCAGTTCTTC. Its protein product is CASSLEARLDWGLEHSSYNEQFF.

The chain recombines TRBV7-2 with TRBJ1-1, with D maybe TRBD1 (5 bases). V lost 5 bases and J lost 4, with 14 bases in between. This CDR3 region has 14 residues. Per germline, CDR1 SGHTA and CDR2 FQGNSA. For the CDR3, the DNA is TGTGCCAGCAGCAACCAAGGGAGGGGCACTGAAGCTTTCTTT. Amino acids: CASSNQGRGTEAFF. Together with reference TRBV7-2 and TRBJ1-1, the CDR3 gives the full variable domain: GAGVSQSPSNKVTEKGKDVELRCDPISGHTALYWYRQSLGQGLEFLIYFQGNSAPDKSGLPSDRFSAERTGGSVSTLTIQRTQQEDSAVYLCASSNQGRGTEAFFGQGTRLTVV.

The chain links TRBV7-9 to TRBJ1-5; D unclear. The CDR3 length is 16 residues. Trimming took 1 base from V and 0 from J, leaving 10 bases between them. Germline values: CDR1 SEHNR, CDR2 FQNEAQ (reference sequence). This CDR3 is CASSLGGADSNQPQHF. CDR3 bases: TGTGCCAGCAGCTTAGGAGGCGCAGATAGCAATCAGCCCCAGCATTTT.

This clone was counted once. The chain carries TRBV4-1 and TRBJ2-5; 11 bases are a match to TRBD2. The CDR3 spans 17 residues. V gave up 1 base and J gave up 2 bases; unmatched junction bases: 6. CDR1 MGHRA and CDR2 YSYEKL come from the germline V gene. The CDR3 sequence is CASSQGFLAGGQETQYF. CDR3 sequence (DNA): TGCGCCAGCAGCCAAGGGTTTTTAGCGGGAGGGCAAGAGACCCAGTACTTC.

V is TRBV18 and J is TRBJ1-2; D is unclear. The V gene's germline CDR1 is KGHSH and CDR2 LQKENI. The V end lost 2 bases, the J end lost 4 bases, and 11 bases lay between the germline ends. CDR3 length: 14 residues. The CDR3 bases are TGTGCCAGCTCACCATCACAGCTTACCTATGGCTACACCTTC. Its translation is CASSPSQLTYGYTF.

J is TRBJ1-2 and V is TRBV6-5, with D possibly being TRBD1 (5 bases). Germline CDR1 MNHEY, CDR2 SVGAGI. V was shortened by 2 bases and J by 10 bases, with 14 bases between the two germline ends. The CDR3 runs to 13 residues. For the CDR3, the DNA is TGTGCCAGCAGTTACGGGCAGGGTCCATCCTACACCTTC. This gives the protein CASSYGQGPSYTF.

The J gene is TRBJ2-5, the V gene TRBV15; a weak D match, TRBD2 (5 bases). Trimming pared 5 bases from V and 4 bases from J, leaving 8 bases between. The CDR3 contains 12 residues. CDR1 is LNHNV and CDR2 is YYDKDF in the germline V gene (reference sequence). The DNA for the CDR3 is TGTGCCACCAGCCGCGGGCTAGAGACCCAGTACTTC. This sequence encodes CATSRGLETQYF.

This sequence joins TRBV9 and TRBJ2-3, with no clear D. Germline V gene lookup returns CDR1 SGDLS and CDR2 YYNGEE. Trimming stripped 4 bases from V and 2 bases from J, with 8 bases between. The CDR3 runs to 13 residues. Here the CDR3 reads CASSSPITDTQYF. As DNA, the CDR3 is TGTGCCAGCAGCTCCCCAATCACAGATACGCAGTATTTT.

This chain uses TRBV28 with TRBJ2-3, with 7 bases that match TRBD1. In germline, CDR1 is MDHEN, CDR2 SYDVKM. CDR3 size: 15 residues. V lost 4 bases to trimming and J lost 1 base; unmatched junction nucleotides: 5. The CDR3 region has the DNA TGTGCCAGCAGTTCCGGACAGGACCGCACAGATACGCAGTATTTT. This codes for CASSSGQDRTDTQYF.

The chain combines TRBV6-5 with TRBJ1-4; 9 bases line up with TRBD1. Looked up from germline, CDR1 is MNHEY and CDR2 is SVGAGI. V dropped 4 bases and J dropped 7; count of bases not matched to a gene: 7. CDR3 length equals 15 residues. The CDR3: CASSWATGGSEKLFF. The CDR3 region has the DNA TGTGCCAGCAGTTGGGCTACAGGGGGCTCTGAAAAACTGTTTTTT.

This clone was counted between two and nine times. V usage is TRBV7-8 and J usage is TRBJ2-1; TRBD2 matches at 14 bases. V lost 5 bases, J lost 9 bases, and 6 bases stayed unmatched. The length of the CDR3 is 15 residues. Germline CDR1 and CDR2: SGHVS and FQNEAQ. CDR3 residues: CASSPGTSGSGEQFF. The DNA for the CDR3 is TGTGCCAGCAGCCCGGGGACTAGCGGGAGTGGTGAGCAGTTCTTC. The full variable domain, its missing parts supplied by reference TRBV7-8 and TRBJ2-1, is GAGVSQSPRYKVAKRGQDVALRCDPISGHVSLFWYQQALGQGPEFLTYFQNEAQLDKSGLPSDRFFAERPEGSVSTLKIQRTQQEDSAVYLCASSPGTSGSGEQFFGPGTRLTVL.

The chain uses TRBV6-6 and TRBJ2-1; D remains ambiguous. The CDR3 contains 13 residues. CDR1 MNHNY and CDR2 SVGAGI come from the germline V gene (reference sequence). V dropped 8 bases and J dropped 0 bases, with 8 bases sitting between them. For the CDR3, the DNA is TGTGCCAGCGGTCTAAGCTCCTACAATGAGCAGTTCTTC. This encodes CASGLSSYNEQFF.

V is TRBV4-2 and J is TRBJ2-7; 8 nucleotides line up with TRBD2. This CDR3 spans 14 amino acids. Trimming at V came to 4 bases and at J to 0 bases, leaving 2 bases not matched to a gene. The germline gives CDR1 LGHNA, CDR2 YNFKEQ. The CDR3 region is CASSLAGTSYEQYF. The CDR3 coding sequence is TGTGCCAGCAGCCTAGCGGGAACCTCCTACGAGCAGTACTTC.

The gene calls are TRBV6-5 and TRBJ2-1; 8 bases map to TRBD1. The CDR3 has 15 amino acids. The ends lost 2 bases at V and 7 bases at J; junction bases unmatched: 7. The germline gives CDR1 MNHEY, CDR2 SVGAGI. CDR3 in DNA: TGTGCCAGCAGTTACCTCGGGACAGGCGTAAATGAGCAGTTCTTC. It translates to CASSYLGTGVNEQFF.